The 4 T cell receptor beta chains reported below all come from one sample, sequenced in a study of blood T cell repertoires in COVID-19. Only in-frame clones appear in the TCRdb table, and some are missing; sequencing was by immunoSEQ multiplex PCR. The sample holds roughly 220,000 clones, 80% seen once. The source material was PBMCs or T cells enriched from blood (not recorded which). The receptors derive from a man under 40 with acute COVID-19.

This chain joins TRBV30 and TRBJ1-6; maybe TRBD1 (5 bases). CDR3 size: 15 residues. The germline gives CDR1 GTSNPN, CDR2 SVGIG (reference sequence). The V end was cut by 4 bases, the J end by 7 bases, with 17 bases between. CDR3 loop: CAWITGPGGNSPLHF. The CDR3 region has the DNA TGTGCCTGGATTACGGGGCCCGGGGGAAATTCACCCCTCCACTTT.

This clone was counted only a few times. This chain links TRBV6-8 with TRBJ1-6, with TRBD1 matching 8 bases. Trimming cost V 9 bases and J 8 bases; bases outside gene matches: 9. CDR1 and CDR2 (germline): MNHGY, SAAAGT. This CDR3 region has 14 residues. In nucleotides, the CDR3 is TGTGCCAGAGAGGACAGGGCCACGGATTCACCCCTCCACTTT. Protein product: CAREDRATDSPLHF.

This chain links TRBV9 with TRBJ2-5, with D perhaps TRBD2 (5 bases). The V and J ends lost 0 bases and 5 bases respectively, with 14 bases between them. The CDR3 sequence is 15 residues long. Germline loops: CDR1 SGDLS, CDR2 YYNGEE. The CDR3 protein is CASSVAEGVDETQYF. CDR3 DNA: TGTGCCAGCAGCGTAGCAGAGGGAGTTGATGAGACCCAGTACTTC.

CDR3 loop: CASSPGLAGGLGLETQYF. In DNA, the CDR3 is TGTGCCAGCAGCCCGGGACTAGCGGGGGGGCTGGGTCTAGAGACCCAGTACTTC. The V call is TRBV9, the J call TRBJ2-5, with 16 bases that match TRBD2. This CDR3 comprises 18 residues. Looked up from germline, CDR1 is SGDLS and CDR2 is YYNGEE. V dropped 4 bases and J dropped 4; count of bases not matched to a gene: 10.